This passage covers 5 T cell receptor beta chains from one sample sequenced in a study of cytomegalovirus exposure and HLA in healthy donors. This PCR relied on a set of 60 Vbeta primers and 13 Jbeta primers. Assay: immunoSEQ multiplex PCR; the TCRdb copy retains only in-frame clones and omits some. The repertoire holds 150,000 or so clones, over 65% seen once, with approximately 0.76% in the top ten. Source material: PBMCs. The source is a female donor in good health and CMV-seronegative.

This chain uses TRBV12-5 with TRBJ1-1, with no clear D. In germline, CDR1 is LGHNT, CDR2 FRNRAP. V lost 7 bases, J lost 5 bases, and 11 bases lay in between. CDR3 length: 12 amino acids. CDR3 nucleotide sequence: TGTGCTAGTGCCATGACTCGTACTGAAGCTTTCTTT. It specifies CASAMTRTEAFF.

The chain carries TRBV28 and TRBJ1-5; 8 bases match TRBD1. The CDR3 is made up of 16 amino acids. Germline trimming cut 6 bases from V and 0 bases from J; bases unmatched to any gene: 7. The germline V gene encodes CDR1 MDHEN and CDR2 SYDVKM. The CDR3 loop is CASSLRTGHSNQPQHF. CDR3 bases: TGTGCCAGCAGCCTCCGGACAGGGCATAGCAATCAGCCCCAGCATTTT. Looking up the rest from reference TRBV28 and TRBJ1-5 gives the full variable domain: DVKVTQSSRYLVKRTGEKVFLECVQDMDHENMFWYRQDPGLGLRLIYFSYDVKMKEKGDIPEGYSVSREKKERFSLILESASTNQTSMYLCASSLRTGHSNQPQHFGDGTRLSIL.

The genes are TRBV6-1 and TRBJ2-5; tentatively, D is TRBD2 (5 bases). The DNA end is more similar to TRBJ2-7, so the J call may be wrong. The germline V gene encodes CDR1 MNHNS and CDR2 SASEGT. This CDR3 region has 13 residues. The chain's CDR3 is CASRRESVSEQYF. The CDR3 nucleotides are TGTGCCAGCCGAAGGGAGTCGGTGTCCGAGCAGTACTTC.

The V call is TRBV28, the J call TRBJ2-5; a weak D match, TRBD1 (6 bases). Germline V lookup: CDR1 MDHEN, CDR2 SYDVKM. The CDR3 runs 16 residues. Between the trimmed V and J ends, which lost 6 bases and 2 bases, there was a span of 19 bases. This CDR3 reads CASSEPRTDQQETQYF. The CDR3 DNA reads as TGTGCCAGCAGCGAACCTAGGACAGATCAACAAGAGACCCAGTACTTC.

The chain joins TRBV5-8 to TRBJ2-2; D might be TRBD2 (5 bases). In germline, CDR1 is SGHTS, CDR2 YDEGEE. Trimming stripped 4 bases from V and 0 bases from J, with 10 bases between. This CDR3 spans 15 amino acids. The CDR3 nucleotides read TGTGCCAGCAGCCGGGGAACAGCGAACACCGGGGAGCTGTTTTTT. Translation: CASSRGTANTGELFF.